These 12 T cell receptor beta chains were all obtained from the same sample, sequenced in a study of PD-L1 blockade in urothelial cancer (dated by TCRdb to the late 2010s). The protocol used for the library was the immunoSEQ multiplex PCR assay. TCRdb re-hosts the immuneACCESS table, in-frame sequences only. Its copies lack some clones; in the studies checked, an unresolved V gene accounts for under half of them, and the cause for the rest is not known. The sample data list about 120,000 clones, and approximately 90% of these were observed just once. The top ten clonotypes cover roughly 1.7% of the sample. This sample's time point label indicates: peripheral blood 6 weeks after treatment start. The sample was PBMCs, taken around atezolizumab (anti-PD-L1) treatment. These receptors originate from a man aged 60-69 years with urothelial cancer.

This clone turned up a few times. The chain uses TRBV7-3 and TRBJ2-5, with D uncertain. Trimming took off 2 bases at V and 5 bases at J, with 9 bases between the two ends. The CDR3 spans 13 residues. In germline, CDR1 is SGHTA, CDR2 FQGTGA. The CDR3 DNA reads TGTGCCAGCAGCTTATCTCCGGAGGAGACCCAGTACTTC. Translation gives CASSLSPEETQYF.

The chain joins TRBV6-6 to TRBJ1-2; 7 bases line up with TRBD1. The V segment lost 6 bases and the J segment 5 bases; nucleotides outside the gene matches: 12. This CDR3 spans 15 amino acids. The V gene's germline CDR1 is MNHNY and CDR2 SVGAGI (reference sequence). The CDR3 bases are TGTGCCAGCAGGCTAGACAGGGCCGGGAATTATGGCTACACCTTC. Translated, it gives CASRLDRAGNYGYTF.

The J gene is TRBJ1-3, the V gene TRBV7-2, with a tentative D call TRBD1 (6 bases). V was clipped by 6 bases and J by 0 bases, with 12 bases between them. The CDR3 is 15 amino acids. The germline V gene has CDR1 SGHTA and CDR2 FQGNSA. The CDR3 DNA follows: TGTGCCAGCAGACCGAGACAGGTCTCTGGAAACACCATATATTTT. Protein: CASRPRQVSGNTIYF.

The chain carries TRBV4-1 and TRBJ1-5; D remains unclear. The CDR3 runs to 16 residues. Germline V gene sequence: CDR1 MGHRA, CDR2 YSYEKL. V dropped 0 bases and J dropped 1 base, with 10 bases sitting between them. CDR3 region: CASSQEVAVSNQPQHF. The CDR3 DNA reads as TGCGCCAGCAGCCAAGAGGTTGCAGTCAGCAATCAGCCCCAGCATTTT.

V and J are TRBV5-1 and TRBJ1-3, with D possibly TRBD1 on 6 matching bases. CDR3 size: 14 residues. Deletions cut 1 base from V and 3 bases from J, with 8 bases between. Germline CDR1 SGHRS, CDR2 YFSETQ. In DNA form, the CDR3 reads TGCGCCAGCAGCTTGAGGGGGTATGGAAACACCATATATTTT. Amino acid sequence: CASSLRGYGNTIYF.

This clone has more than one count but fewer than ten. The chain links TRBV4-1 to TRBJ2-5, with D possibly TRBD1 on 5 matching bases. The CDR3 totals 15 residues. The ends were cut back, 0 bases at V and 2 bases at J, with 10 bases in the middle. Germline CDR1 MGHRA, CDR2 YSYEKL. The CDR3 sequence: CASSQDLAGQETQYF. CDR3 nucleotide sequence: TGCGCCAGCAGCCAAGATCTGGCAGGGCAAGAGACCCAGTACTTC.

The gene calls are TRBV6-6 and TRBJ1-1, with D perhaps matching TRBD1 (5 bases). Deletions cut 7 bases from V and 2 bases from J, with 11 bases between. The CDR3 spans 13 residues. CDR1 is MNHNY, CDR2 SVGAGI, per germline (reference sequence). The CDR3 loop is CASTRGGNTEAFF. The CDR3 nucleotides read TGTGCCAGCACCCGGGGGGGAAACACTGAAGCTTTCTTT.

This clone was recorded a few times. The chain joins TRBV10-1 to TRBJ2-2; D is unresolved. CDR3 length: 13 amino acids. The V and J ends lost 6 bases and 5 bases respectively, with 10 bases between them. Germline values: CDR1 WNHNN, CDR2 SYGVQD (reference sequence). In nucleotides, the CDR3 is TGCGCCAGCAGGGCCCTAGATACCGGGGAGCTGTTTTTT. Its protein product is CASRALDTGELFF.

This clone was seen more than once but under ten times. This sample also contains other DNA sequences that code for the same CDR3. The chain employs TRBV27 and TRBJ2-5, with 11 nucleotides matching TRBD2. The trim removed 2 bases at V and 5 bases at J, leaving 4 bases unmatched. Germline V gene lookup returns CDR1 MNHEY and CDR2 SMNVEV (reference sequence). This CDR3 is built from 15 residues. The CDR3 loop is CASSLGLAGGETQYF. In nucleotides, the CDR3 is TGTGCCAGCAGTTTAGGCCTAGCGGGAGGTGAGACCCAGTACTTC.

The chain combines TRBV5-5 with TRBJ2-1, with TRBD1 identical over 11 bases. Looked up from germline, CDR1 is SGHKS and CDR2 is YYEKEE (reference sequence). Germline trimming cut 4 bases from V and 0 bases from J; bases unmatched to any gene: 6. The CDR3 has 17 amino acids. CDR3 sequence: CASSRDRGFSSYNEQFF. CDR3 DNA: TGTGCCAGCAGCCGGGACAGGGGGTTTAGCTCCTACAATGAGCAGTTCTTC.

The chain recombines TRBV6-5 with TRBJ1-5, with D possibly TRBD1 on 6 matching bases. Between the trimmed V and J ends, which lost 6 bases and 4 bases, there was a span of 10 bases. This CDR3 is 13 amino acids long. Per the germline V gene, CDR1 is MNHEY and CDR2 is SVGAGI. The CDR3 bases are TGTGCCAGCAGACCCACAGGGAATCAGCCCCAGCATTTT. Its translation is CASRPTGNQPQHF.

The chain carries TRBV19 and TRBJ2-3; TRBD2 might be the D (5 bases). The CDR3 sequence is 15 residues long. V lost 0 bases and J 0 bases, leaving 7 bases between the germline ends. Germline values: CDR1 LNHDA, CDR2 SQIVND (reference sequence). CDR3 DNA: TGTGCCAGTAGTATAGAGGAGGACAGCACAGATACGCAGTATTTT. Protein sequence: CASSIEEDSTDTQYF.